These T cell receptor beta chains were read from a single sample in a study of human T cells and chemical hapten exposure. A single record per CDR3 protein comes from TCRdb applying MiXCR to the RACE reads. Here the sample spans over 300,000 distinct CDR3 sequences, approximately 5% being singletons. The sample consisted of whole blood, taken in connection with sensitization to the hapten diphenylcyclopropenone (DPC). These receptors were taken from a woman aged 50 to 65 with alopecia areata. Some clones in this sample may be carry-over from other donors' samples. The CDR3 runs from the conserved cysteine through the conserved F or W. A D gene is named only where the DNA matches it firmly. Clone size is shown for a subset of rows, as once, few, many or a class of expanded clone.

clone_size: many
j_call: TRBJ2-1
d_call: NA
v_call: TRBV12-3/TRBV12-4
cdr3_nt: TGTGCCAGCAGCCCGCGGGTAGTCGGGGATGAGCAGTTCTTC
cdr3_aa: CASSPRVVGDEQFF

clone_size: few
j_call: TRBJ2-1
d_call: NA
v_call: TRBV12-3/TRBV12-4
cdr3_nt: TGTGCCAGCAGGAACAGGGTTGACAATGAGCAGTTCTTC
cdr3_aa: CASRNRVDNEQFF

clone_size: many
j_call: TRBJ1-2
d_call: NA
v_call: TRBV6-5
cdr3_nt: TGTGCCAGCAGTTTTTCTACCGGGAGCGCTGCCTATGGCTACACCTTC
cdr3_aa: CASSFSTGSAAYGYTF

clone_size: few
j_call: TRBJ1-2
d_call: NA
v_call: TRBV7-2
cdr3_nt: TGTGCCAGCAGCCATACAGGGTACGGCTACACCTTC
cdr3_aa: CASSHTGYGYTF

clone_size: many
j_call: TRBJ2-1
d_call: TRBD2
v_call: TRBV6-1
cdr3_nt: TGTGCCAGCAGCCTGGGGGGGGGATTGCTTGAGCAGTTCTTC
cdr3_aa: CASSLGGGLLEQFF

clone_size: NA
j_call: TRBJ1-2
d_call: NA
v_call: TRBV15
cdr3_nt: TGTGCCACCAGCAGAGAGGACGGGATTGTCTATGGCTACACCTTC
cdr3_aa: CATSREDGIVYGYTF

clone_size: many
j_call: TRBJ2-3
d_call: NA
v_call: TRBV3-1
cdr3_nt: TGTGCCAGCAGCCAATCCAGCGTAAATACGGATACGCAGTATTTT
cdr3_aa: CASSQSSVNTDTQYF

clone_size: many
j_call: TRBJ2-1
d_call: NA
v_call: TRBV29-1
cdr3_nt: TGCAGCGTCTCCCCTAGGAGCTCCTACAATGAGCAGTTCTTC
cdr3_aa: CSVSPRSSYNEQFF

clone_size: many
j_call: TRBJ2-5
d_call: NA
v_call: TRBV7-8
cdr3_nt: TGTGCCAGCAGCTTAGAAGGGTCCGTGGAGACCCAGTACTTC
cdr3_aa: CASSLEGSVETQYF

clone_size: few
j_call: TRBJ2-3
d_call: TRBD2
v_call: TRBV3-1
cdr3_nt: TGTGCCAGCAGCCGGGGGGGACTAGCGGACACAGATACGCAGTATTTT
cdr3_aa: CASSRGGLADTDTQYF

clone_size: NA
j_call: TRBJ2-5
d_call: NA
v_call: TRBV2
cdr3_nt: TGTGCCAGCAGTGAATGGAGGGATCAAGAGACCCAGTACTTC
cdr3_aa: CASSEWRDQETQYF

clone_size: few
j_call: TRBJ1-5
d_call: TRBD1
v_call: TRBV6-1
cdr3_nt: TGTGCCAGCAGAGCGGGACAGGGTAGCAATCAGCCCCAGCATTTT
cdr3_aa: CASRAGQGSNQPQHF

clone_size: many
j_call: TRBJ2-7
d_call: TRBD2
v_call: TRBV2
cdr3_nt: TGTGCCAGCAGAGGACTAGCGGGGGGCGAGCAGTACTTC
cdr3_aa: CASRGLAGGEQYF

clone_size: many
j_call: TRBJ2-1
d_call: TRBD2
v_call: TRBV6-5
cdr3_nt: TGTGCCAGCAGTTACTTGCTAGCGGGAGAGAGGTACAATGAGCAGTTCTTC
cdr3_aa: CASSYLLAGERYNEQFF

clone_size: many
j_call: TRBJ2-7
d_call: TRBD1
v_call: TRBV19
cdr3_nt: TGTGCCAGTAGTTCACAGGGGGAAATTCCCTACGAGCAGTACTTC
cdr3_aa: CASSSQGEIPYEQYF

clone_size: NA
j_call: TRBJ2-7
d_call: NA
v_call: TRBV5-1
cdr3_nt: TGCGCCAGCAGCCTCGGACAGGAGCAGTACTTC
cdr3_aa: CASSLGQEQYF

clone_size: many
j_call: TRBJ1-2
d_call: NA
v_call: TRBV20-1
cdr3_nt: TGCAGTGCTAGGACGGATGGCTACACCTTC
cdr3_aa: CSARTDGYTF

clone_size: many
j_call: TRBJ2-1
d_call: NA
v_call: TRBV6-1
cdr3_nt: TGTGCCAGCAGGGGGCCCCTCTACAATGAGCAGTTCTTC
cdr3_aa: CASRGPLYNEQFF

clone_size: many
j_call: TRBJ2-2
d_call: NA
v_call: TRBV12-3/TRBV12-4
cdr3_nt: TGTGCCAGCAGCGAAACCAGGCGGTCGAACACCGGGGAGCTGTTCTTT
cdr3_aa: CASSETRRSNTGELFF

clone_size: few
j_call: TRBJ2-3
d_call: TRBD1
v_call: TRBV28
cdr3_nt: TGTGCCAGCAGCGGGGGACAGGGACCAGATACGCAGTATTTT
cdr3_aa: CASSGGQGPDTQYF

clone_size: many
j_call: TRBJ2-3
d_call: NA
v_call: TRBV12-3/TRBV12-4
cdr3_nt: TGTGCCAGCACCCGAAGGGATACGCAGTATTTT
cdr3_aa: CASTRRDTQYF

clone_size: many
j_call: TRBJ1-4
d_call: TRBD1
v_call: TRBV12-3/TRBV12-4
cdr3_nt: TGTGCCAGCAGCCTGGGACAGTCTGCAACTAATGAAAAACTGTTTTTT
cdr3_aa: CASSLGQSATNEKLFF

clone_size: many
j_call: TRBJ1-1
d_call: TRBD1
v_call: TRBV12-3/TRBV12-4
cdr3_nt: TGTGCCAGCCGCGACAGGGACACTGAAGCTTTCTTT
cdr3_aa: CASRDRDTEAFF

clone_size: few
j_call: TRBJ2-3
d_call: TRBD2
v_call: TRBV7-6
cdr3_nt: TGTGCCAGCAGGGGGGGGACTAGCGGGAGAGGGGCAGATACGCAGTATTTT
cdr3_aa: CASRGGTSGRGADTQYF

clone_size: many
j_call: TRBJ2-5
d_call: NA
v_call: TRBV20-1
cdr3_nt: TGCAGTGCTAGATCCTGGTACCAAGAGACCCAGTACTTC
cdr3_aa: CSARSWYQETQYF

clone_size: many
j_call: TRBJ1-1
d_call: NA
v_call: TRBV20-1
cdr3_nt: TGCAGTGCCCCGGGGCAGCTGAACACTGAAGCTTTCTTT
cdr3_aa: CSAPGQLNTEAFF

clone_size: many
j_call: TRBJ1-1
d_call: NA
v_call: TRBV29-1
cdr3_nt: TGCAGCGTTAAAGGGACAAGCATGAACACTGAAGCTTTCTTT
cdr3_aa: CSVKGTSMNTEAFF

clone_size: NA
j_call: TRBJ2-1
d_call: TRBD2
v_call: TRBV4-3
cdr3_nt: TGCGCCAGCAGCCAAGAGTCTAGCGGGAATGAGCAGTTCTTC
cdr3_aa: CASSQESSGNEQFF

clone_size: many
j_call: TRBJ1-6
d_call: NA
v_call: TRBV27
cdr3_nt: TGTGCCAGCAGTTTGGGGGGGGCCGGTAATAATTCACCCCTCCACTTT
cdr3_aa: CASSLGGAGNNSPLHF

clone_size: many
j_call: TRBJ1-1
d_call: NA
v_call: TRBV6-2/TRBV6-3
cdr3_nt: TGTGCCAGCAGTTACTCCGACCGGACTGAAGCTTTCTTT
cdr3_aa: CASSYSDRTEAFF

clone_size: NA
j_call: TRBJ2-7
d_call: TRBD2
v_call: TRBV29-1
cdr3_nt: TGCAGCGTTGGAGCCGGACTAGGGGACTACGAGCAGTACTTC
cdr3_aa: CSVGAGLGDYEQYF

clone_size: many
j_call: TRBJ2-7
d_call: TRBD2
v_call: TRBV28
cdr3_nt: TGTGCCAGCAATGTGTTTAGCGGGAGTAGAGAGCAGTACTTC
cdr3_aa: CASNVFSGSREQYF

clone_size: few
j_call: TRBJ1-5
d_call: NA
v_call: TRBV6-1
cdr3_nt: TGTGCCAGCAGTGATACCTTGGGGCTAGGCTATCAGCCCCAGCATTTT
cdr3_aa: CASSDTLGLGYQPQHF

clone_size: few
j_call: TRBJ1-1
d_call: NA
v_call: TRBV7-9
cdr3_nt: TGTGCCAGCAGCTTAAGGGGGGCCCCCGAAGCTTTCTTT
cdr3_aa: CASSLRGAPEAFF

clone_size: many
j_call: TRBJ1-2
d_call: TRBD1
v_call: TRBV10-3
cdr3_nt: TGTGCCATCAGTGAGATCCCCGGACAGGGCCAAGTTGGCTATGGCTACACCTTC
cdr3_aa: CAISEIPGQGQVGYGYTF

clone_size: few
j_call: TRBJ1-1
d_call: TRBD1
v_call: TRBV13
cdr3_nt: TGTGCCAGCAGCCCATGGGGACAGGGGATGGTGAACACTGAAGCTTTCTTT
cdr3_aa: CASSPWGQGMVNTEAFF

clone_size: few
j_call: TRBJ2-3
d_call: NA
v_call: TRBV5-1
cdr3_nt: TGCGCCAGCAGCTTGGAGGGACCCCGCGCTAGCACAGATACGCAGTATTTT
cdr3_aa: CASSLEGPRASTDTQYF

clone_size: many
j_call: TRBJ1-4
d_call: NA
v_call: TRBV5-1
cdr3_nt: TGCGCCAGCAGCTTGGACAGGGCCGCAACTAATGAAAAACTGTTTTTT
cdr3_aa: CASSLDRAATNEKLFF

clone_size: many
j_call: TRBJ2-3
d_call: TRBD2
v_call: TRBV30
cdr3_nt: TGTGCCTGTAACGCGGGAGCGCGAACGGATACGCAGTATTTT
cdr3_aa: CACNAGARTDTQYF

clone_size: few
j_call: TRBJ2-1
d_call: NA
v_call: TRBV28
cdr3_nt: TGTGCCAGCAGTAATTATGCTGGGCCTAAATCGGGGGAGGCCCGGTTCTTC
cdr3_aa: CASSNYAGPKSGEARFF

clone_size: NA
j_call: TRBJ1-1
d_call: TRBD1
v_call: TRBV2
cdr3_nt: TGTGCCAGCAGCTCCCAGGGGGCGGAAACTGAAGCTTTCTTT
cdr3_aa: CASSSQGAETEAFF

clone_size: few
j_call: TRBJ1-2
d_call: NA
v_call: TRBV7-6
cdr3_nt: TGTGCCAGCAGCCCGGTTTCGGGGGCTGGCTACACCTTC
cdr3_aa: CASSPVSGAGYTF

clone_size: NA
j_call: TRBJ2-1
d_call: TRBD2
v_call: TRBV20-1
cdr3_nt: TGCAGTTCTAGCGGGAGTTTGACCTACAATGAGCAGTTCTTC
cdr3_aa: CSSSGSLTYNEQFF

clone_size: few
j_call: TRBJ2-3
d_call: TRBD2
v_call: TRBV9
cdr3_nt: TGTGCCAGCAGCCTTCGAGGGGGGTCTAGCGGGAGCACAGATACGCAGTATTTT
cdr3_aa: CASSLRGGSSGSTDTQYF

clone_size: few
j_call: TRBJ2-1
d_call: TRBD2
v_call: TRBV5-4
cdr3_nt: TGTGCCAGCAGTCTAGCGGGGGAACATGAGCAGTTCTTC
cdr3_aa: CASSLAGEHEQFF

clone_size: many
j_call: TRBJ2-7
d_call: TRBD1
v_call: TRBV29-1
cdr3_nt: TGCAGCGTTGCGTCCGACAGGGAGTACGGGCAGTACTTC
cdr3_aa: CSVASDREYGQYF

clone_size: few
j_call: TRBJ1-1
d_call: NA
v_call: TRBV29-1
cdr3_nt: TGCAGCGTTGTTTGGGGTTTAGGGACTGAAGCTTTCTTT
cdr3_aa: CSVVWGLGTEAFF

clone_size: many
j_call: TRBJ1-5
d_call: NA
v_call: TRBV19
cdr3_nt: TGTGCCAGTAGTATAGTCAGGCATAGCAATCAGCCCCAGCATTTT
cdr3_aa: CASSIVRHSNQPQHF

clone_size: many
j_call: TRBJ2-7
d_call: TRBD2
v_call: TRBV20-1
cdr3_nt: TGCAGTGCCGACTCTAGCGGGAGCTACGAGCAGTACTTC
cdr3_aa: CSADSSGSYEQYF

clone_size: few
j_call: TRBJ2-3
d_call: NA
v_call: TRBV9
cdr3_nt: TGTGCCAGCAGCGTATGGAGGGGTACGCAGTATTTT
cdr3_aa: CASSVWRGTQYF

clone_size: many
j_call: TRBJ2-4
d_call: NA
v_call: TRBV12-3/TRBV12-4
cdr3_nt: TGTGCCAGCAGCTACCGGGATCTGATCATGGACTTC
cdr3_aa: CASSYRDLIMDF

clone_size: NA
j_call: TRBJ1-4
d_call: NA
v_call: TRBV7-9
cdr3_nt: TGTGCCAGCAGCCCATTAAAGGGCCCTAATGAAAAACTGTTTTTT
cdr3_aa: CASSPLKGPNEKLFF

clone_size: few
j_call: TRBJ2-1
d_call: NA
v_call: TRBV3-1
cdr3_nt: TGTGCCAGCAGCCCCTCACTAGTAATTAATGAGCAGTTCTTC
cdr3_aa: CASSPSLVINEQFF

clone_size: NA
j_call: TRBJ2-5
d_call: NA
v_call: TRBV9
cdr3_nt: TGTGCCAGCAGTAGACGGGGGTACCAAGAGACCCAGTACTTC
cdr3_aa: CASSRRGYQETQYF

clone_size: NA
j_call: TRBJ1-1
d_call: TRBD1
v_call: TRBV12-3/TRBV12-4
cdr3_nt: TGTGCCAGCAGGGTCGGACAGGTCACTGAAGCTTTCTTT
cdr3_aa: CASRVGQVTEAFF

clone_size: many
j_call: TRBJ2-1
d_call: NA
v_call: TRBV12-3/TRBV12-4
cdr3_nt: TGTGCCAGCAGTTTACTTCTAGATGAGCAGTTCTTC
cdr3_aa: CASSLLLDEQFF

clone_size: NA
j_call: TRBJ2-7
d_call: NA
v_call: TRBV29-1
cdr3_nt: TGCAGCGTTGACGCTGGAGGGAACGAGCAGTACTTC
cdr3_aa: CSVDAGGNEQYF